Presented here are 26 T cell receptor beta chains from one specimen sequenced in a study of blood T cell repertoires in COVID-19. Data came from immunoSEQ multiplex PCR; TCRdb stores just in-frame clones and leaves some out. The table includes roughly 66,000 clones, approximately 82% detected once. Sequenced material: peripheral blood. All receptors derive from a man in his sixties with acute or convalescent COVID-19.

The chain carries TRBV7-9 and TRBJ1-1, with a possible D match to TRBD1 (5 bases). V lost 5 bases and J lost 2, with 12 bases in between. The CDR3 totals 14 residues. Germline lookup yields CDR1 SEHNR and CDR2 FQNEAQ (reference sequence). The CDR3 loop reads CASSPQGANTEAFF. CDR3 sequence (DNA): TGTGCCAGCAGCCCTCAGGGCGCCAACACTGAAGCTTTCTTT.

The chain joins TRBV30 to TRBJ2-2; a possible D gene is TRBD1 (5 bases). V gave up 0 bases and J gave up 6 bases, with 8 bases separating them. CDR3 size: 13 residues. CDR1 is GTSNPN and CDR2 is SVGIG in the germline V gene (reference sequence). The DNA of the CDR3 is TGTGCCTGGAGTGTAGTGGGGCCCGGGGAGCTGTTTTTT. As protein: CAWSVVGPGELFF.

Here the CDR3 DNA reads TGTGCCACCAGTGATTTCACAGAGAACACCGGGGAGCTGTTTTTT. Translated, it gives CATSDFTENTGELFF. This chain uses TRBV24-1 with TRBJ2-2; D unclear. Germline CDR1 and CDR2: KGHDR and SFDVKD. V was pared by 1 base and J by 1 base, with 6 bases between. The CDR3 consists of 15 residues.

The chain employs TRBV3-1 (or the pseudogene TRBV3-2) and TRBJ2-3, with 8 bases fitting TRBD2. Germline V CDR1 and CDR2: LGHDT, YNNKEL (reference sequence). The CDR3 covers 16 residues. With 1 base clipped from V and 7 bases from J, the junction kept 10 bases outside the gene matches. The CDR3 region has the DNA TGTGCCAGCAGCCAAGGTCGTAGCGGGGTTGTGAATACGCAGTATTTT. Its translation is CASSQGRSGVVNTQYF.

The CDR3 sequence is CASSEYGTGPYEQYF. CDR3 nucleotide sequence: TGCGCCAGCAGTGAGTATGGGACAGGGCCCTACGAGCAGTACTTC. This chain joins TRBV10-1 and TRBJ2-7; the match to TRBD1 covers 9 bases. The CDR3 extends over 15 amino acids. The trim removed 1 base at V and 2 bases at J, leaving 3 bases unmatched. Per the germline V gene, CDR1 is WNHNN and CDR2 is SYGVQD (reference sequence).

V gene TRBV25-1 combines with J gene TRBJ2-2; TRBD1 agrees at 7 bases. V dropped 6 bases and J dropped 0; count of bases not matched to a gene: 1. Germline V gene data show CDR1 as MGHDK and CDR2 as SYGVNS. CDR3 length: 14 residues. The CDR3, as DNA: TGTGCCAGCAGGGACAGGACGAACACCGGGGAGCTGTTTTTT. This sequence encodes CASRDRTNTGELFF.

The chain recombines TRBV10-3 with TRBJ1-5; 11 bases fit TRBD1. The CDR3 is 16 residues long. Trimming cost V 0 bases and J 7 bases; bases outside gene matches: 5. Germline V gene sequence: CDR1 ENHRY, CDR2 SYGVKD. CDR3 in amino acids: CAISESKGQGAQPQHF. The CDR3 coding sequence is TGTGCCATCAGTGAGTCGAAAGGACAGGGGGCCCAGCCCCAGCATTTT.

J is TRBJ2-2 and V is TRBV24-1; D is perhaps TRBD1 (7 bases). The V gene's germline CDR1 is KGHDR and CDR2 SFDVKD. The V end lost 5 bases, the J end lost 6 bases, and 15 bases lay between the germline ends. The CDR3 is made up of 15 amino acids. As DNA, the CDR3 is TGTGCCACCAGTGCCCCGCAGGGGGAGGCCGGGGAGCTGTTTTTT. Protein sequence: CATSAPQGEAGELFF.

The V call is TRBV14, the J call TRBJ1-1, with D possibly matching TRBD1 (5 bases). Deletions cut 0 bases from V and 3 bases from J, with 11 bases between. Germline V lookup: CDR1 SGHDN, CDR2 FVKESK. The CDR3 has 15 amino acids. The CDR3, as DNA: TGTGCCAGCAGCCAAGAAGACAGCTATTACACTGAAGCTTTCTTT. This gives the protein CASSQEDSYYTEAFF.

The rearrangement links TRBV24-1 to TRBJ1-2, with D unresolved. CDR3 length: 17 amino acids. With 1 base removed from V and 8 bases from J, the gap between germline ends came to 22 bases. Germline CDR1 and CDR2: KGHDR and SFDVKD. CDR3 residues: CATSDFSAPGSQEGYTF. CDR3 DNA: TGTGCCACCAGTGATTTCAGCGCCCCCGGGAGTCAAGAAGGCTACACCTTC.

In its sample, this clone was seen once. CDR3 sequence: CASSLQGRETEAFF. The CDR3 nucleotides are TGTGCCAGCAGTTTGCAGGGACGGGAGACTGAAGCTTTCTTT. The rearrangement links TRBV27 to TRBJ1-1, with D possibly being TRBD1 (5 bases). Trimming stripped 3 bases from V and 5 bases from J, with 13 bases between. CDR1 and CDR2 from the germline V gene are MNHEY and SMNVEV (reference sequence). This CDR3 spans 14 amino acids.

J is TRBJ2-6 and V is TRBV11-2; 8 bases align to TRBD2. The junction had 4 bases not matched to a gene; V was cut back by 3 bases and J by 0 bases. The germline V gene encodes CDR1 SGHAT and CDR2 FQNNGV. This CDR3 is 17 amino acids long. DNA of the CDR3: TGTGCCAGCAGCTTGCGGGGGGCAGCCTCTGGGGCCAACGTCCTGACTTTC. Protein product: CASSLRGAASGANVLTF. Supplemented by reference TRBV11-2 and TRBJ2-6, the full variable domain reads EAGVAQSPRYKIIEKRQSVAFWCNPISGHATLYWYQQILGQGPKLLIQFQNNGVVDDSQLPKDRFSAERLKGVDSTLKIQPAKLEDSAVYLCASSLRGAASGANVLTFGAGSRLTVL.

A single count supports this clone. The chain carries TRBV6-5 and TRBJ1-6, with TRBD1 matching over 9 bases. This CDR3 comprises 15 residues. CDR1 and CDR2 from the germline V gene are MNHEY and SVGAGI. V gave up 5 bases and J gave up 7 bases; unmatched junction bases: 6. The CDR3 loop reads CASSREDRGNSPLHF. Written as DNA, the CDR3 is TGTGCCAGCAGTCGAGAGGACAGGGGCAATTCACCCCTCCACTTT.

The rearrangement links TRBV5-4 to TRBJ1-2; D gene unclear. The germline CDR1 and CDR2 sequences are SGHNT and YYREEE (reference sequence). The CDR3 consists of 14 residues. Trimming removed 4 bases at V and 0 bases at J, with 10 bases between. The CDR3, as DNA: TGTGCCAGCAGCCCCACTAAAACTAACTATGGCTACACCTTC. Protein product: CASSPTKTNYGYTF.

The chain carries TRBV19 and TRBJ2-7, with a possible D match to TRBD1 (5 bases). This CDR3 comprises 14 residues. Germline assignment: CDR1 LNHDA and CDR2 SQIVND (reference sequence). V was clipped by 3 bases and J by 7 bases, with 16 bases between them. The CDR3 is CASSILKVGAEQYF. CDR3 coding DNA: TGTGCCAGTAGTATCCTAAAAGTAGGGGCTGAGCAGTACTTC.

This chain connects TRBV3-1 (or the pseudogene TRBV3-2) to TRBJ2-1, with 9 bases that match TRBD1. The CDR3 contains 13 residues. Germline V gene data show CDR1 as LGHDT and CDR2 as YNNKEL (reference sequence). The ends lost 3 bases at V and 15 bases at J; junction bases unmatched: 9. In DNA form, the CDR3 reads TGTGCCAGCAGCCAGATAACCGGGACAGGGCCGTTCTTC. It translates to CASSQITGTGPFF.

The genes are TRBV9 and TRBJ2-5; D unclear. Germline V CDR1 and CDR2: SGDLS, YYNGEE. There are 15 residues in the CDR3. V was clipped by 1 base and J by 5 bases, with 15 bases between them. CDR3 residues: CASSVQTLVGETQYF. The CDR3 nucleotides read TGTGCCAGCAGCGTACAGACGCTTGTCGGGGAGACCCAGTACTTC.

The chain is built from TRBV11-2 and TRBJ1-3, with 7 positions matching TRBD1. V lost 0 bases, J lost 2 bases, and 4 bases stayed unmatched. The CDR3 runs 16 residues. Germline V gene sequence: CDR1 SGHAT, CDR2 FQNNGV. CDR3 bases: TGTGCCAGCAGCTTAGATTCAGGGGGTACTGGAAACACCATATATTTT. Its protein product is CASSLDSGGTGNTIYF.

The CDR3 DNA reads TGTGCCATCAGTGAGTCGCTCAGGGGCACCGGGGAGCTGTTTTTT. Translated: CAISESLRGTGELFF. V gene TRBV10-3 combines with J gene TRBJ2-2, with D perhaps matching TRBD1 (6 bases). Germline lookup yields CDR1 ENHRY and CDR2 SYGVKD. CDR3 length equals 15 residues. Trimming pared 0 bases from V and 4 bases from J, leaving 9 bases between.

The rearrangement joins TRBV11-2 to TRBJ2-5; D might be TRBD2 (5 bases). The ends were cut back, 2 bases at V and 2 bases at J, with 15 bases in the middle. The CDR3 has 16 amino acids. Germline CDR1 is SGHAT and CDR2 is FQNNGV. For the CDR3, the DNA is TGTGCCAGCAGCTTATCTTCCCGGGGAGTTCAAGAGACCCAGTACTTC. Protein product: CASSLSSRGVQETQYF. The whole variable domain, remainder taken from reference TRBV11-2 and TRBJ2-5, is EAGVAQSPRYKIIEKRQSVAFWCNPISGHATLYWYQQILGQGPKLLIQFQNNGVVDDSQLPKDRFSAERLKGVDSTLKIQPAKLEDSAVYLCASSLSSRGVQETQYFGPGTRLLVL.

V usage is TRBV2 and J usage is TRBJ1-1; TRBD1 matches 7 bases. The V segment lost 5 bases and the J segment 0 bases; nucleotides outside the gene matches: 3. Germline V lookup: CDR1 SNHLY, CDR2 FYNNEI. This CDR3 comprises 14 residues. The CDR3 reads CASSYRGVNTEAFF. The DNA for the CDR3 is TGTGCCAGCAGTTACAGGGGTGTGAACACTGAAGCTTTCTTT.

The J gene is TRBJ1-1, the V gene TRBV6-1, with TRBD1 matching over 8 bases. With 1 base clipped from V and 4 bases from J, the junction kept 5 bases outside the gene matches. The CDR3 extends over 15 amino acids. Per germline, CDR1 MNHNS and CDR2 SASEGT. CDR3 sequence: CASSEGAGGFTEAFF. The CDR3, as DNA: TGTGCCAGCAGTGAAGGGGCAGGGGGCTTCACTGAAGCTTTCTTT.

V usage is TRBV19 and J usage is TRBJ2-1; TRBD1 matches 9 bases. The CDR3 covers 15 residues. The J segment lost 2 bases and the V segment lost 2 bases, leaving 1 base of the junction unmatched. CDR1 LNHDA and CDR2 SQIVND come from the germline V gene (reference sequence). The CDR3 is CASSIRDRAYNEQFF. In DNA, the CDR3 is TGTGCCAGTAGTATACGGGACAGGGCCTACAATGAGCAGTTCTTC.

This rearrangement joins TRBV7-2 to TRBJ2-5; TRBD2 agrees at 10 bases. Germline assignment: CDR1 SGHTA and CDR2 FQGNSA. Unmatched junction bases numbered 14, after V lost 5 bases and J lost 5 bases. This CDR3 is 17 amino acids long. The CDR3 reads CASSQTERGGTGETQYF. DNA of the CDR3: TGTGCCAGCAGCCAAACAGAGCGGGGGGGAACGGGGGAGACCCAGTACTTC.

The rearrangement links TRBV7-7 to TRBJ1-6, with 7 bases lining up with TRBD1. Germline values: CDR1 SSHAT, CDR2 FNYEAQ (reference sequence). This CDR3 has 14 amino acids. V gave up 8 bases and J gave up 4 bases; unmatched junction bases: 5. This CDR3 is CASWTGPYNSPLHF. The CDR3 DNA sequence: TGTGCCAGCTGGACAGGACCTTATAATTCACCCCTCCACTTT.

This clone came up once. The chain couples TRBV6-2 or TRBV6-3 to TRBJ2-1; 10 positions agree with TRBD2. Germline CDR1 reads MNHEY; CDR2 reads SVGEGT. The CDR3 sequence is 16 residues long. Trimming removed 4 bases from V and 6 bases from J; junction bases left unmatched: 9. This CDR3 is CASSSPTSGGVNEQFF. CDR3 nucleotide sequence: TGTGCCAGCAGTTCCCCGACAAGCGGGGGGGTCAATGAGCAGTTCTTC.